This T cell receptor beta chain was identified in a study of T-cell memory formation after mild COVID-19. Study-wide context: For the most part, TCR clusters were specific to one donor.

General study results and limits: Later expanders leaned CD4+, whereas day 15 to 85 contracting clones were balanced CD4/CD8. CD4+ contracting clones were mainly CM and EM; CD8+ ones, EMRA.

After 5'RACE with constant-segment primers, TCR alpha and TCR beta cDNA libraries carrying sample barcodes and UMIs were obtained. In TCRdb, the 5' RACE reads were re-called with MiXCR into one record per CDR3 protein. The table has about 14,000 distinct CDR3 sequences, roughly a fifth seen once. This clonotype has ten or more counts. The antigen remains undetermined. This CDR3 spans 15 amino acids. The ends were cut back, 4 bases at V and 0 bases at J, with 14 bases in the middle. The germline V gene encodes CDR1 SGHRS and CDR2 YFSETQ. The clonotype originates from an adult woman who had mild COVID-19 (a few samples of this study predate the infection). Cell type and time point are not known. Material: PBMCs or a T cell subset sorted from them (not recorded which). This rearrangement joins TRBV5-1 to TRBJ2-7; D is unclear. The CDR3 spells CASSPKTTSSYEQYF. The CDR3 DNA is TGCGCCAGCAGCCCAAAAACCACGAGCTCCTACGAGCAGTACTTC.